The 20 T cell receptor beta chains given below trace back to one sample, sequenced in a study of T-cell reconstitution after alpha-beta-depleted transplantation in children. Researchers prepared the TCRbeta library using unique molecular identifiers, the study reports. TCRdb used MiXCR to reprocess the PCR reads, holding one entry per CDR3 protein. The sample includes 500,000 to 750,000 distinct CDR3 sequences, 10% to 15% of them seen just once. Sequencing was performed on PBMCs, mostly from graft donor cells, taken 360 days after TCRalphabeta/CD19-depleted stem cell transplant. The receptors derive from a male patient under 18 who had a stem cell transplant for acute myeloid leukemia, so the T cells may come from the graft donor.

This clonotype was recorded at least ten times. The chain carries TRBV6-2 or TRBV6-3 and TRBJ2-1; TRBD2 aligns across 10 bases. Trimming cost V 6 bases and J 8 bases; bases outside gene matches: 7. This CDR3 spans 14 amino acids. In germline, CDR1 is MNHEY, CDR2 SVGEGT. CDR3 residues: CASRRAGGPDEQFF. CDR3 DNA sequence: TGTGCCAGCAGAAGAGCGGGAGGGCCCGATGAGCAGTTCTTC.

The V gene is TRBV2, the J gene TRBJ2-2; the match to TRBD2 covers 11 bases. V shed 6 bases and J 1 base; nucleotides not matched to a gene: 10. This CDR3 comprises 18 residues. Germline V CDR1 and CDR2: SNHLY, FYNNEI. The CDR3 DNA sequence: TGTGCCAGCAGCGGCAGACTAGCGGGAACCCTGAACACCGGGGAGCTGTTTTTT. Protein product: CASSGRLAGTLNTGELFF.

This clonotype was recorded a few times. V gene TRBV7-9 combines with J gene TRBJ2-7, with 7 bases aligning to TRBD2. The CDR3 loop spans 14 amino acids. Germline V CDR1 and CDR2: SEHNR, FQNEAQ (reference sequence). After removal of 5 bases from V and 5 bases from J, the junction contained 9 bases not matched to a gene. In DNA form, the CDR3 reads TGTGCCAGCAGCCTAGGACTAGATCGGGACGAGCAGTACTTC. Amino acids: CASSLGLDRDEQYF.

This clonotype was recorded a few times. CDR3 in DNA: TGTGCCAGCAGTTTAAGTGAGGCGAGAAAAACTTTC. As protein: CASSLSEARKTF. V and J are TRBV12-3 or TRBV12-4 and TRBJ2-6; no firm D call. The V end lost 2 bases, the J end lost 19 bases, and 15 bases lay between the germline ends. The CDR3 totals 12 residues.

The rearrangement uses TRBV5-6 and TRBJ2-2; D gene ambiguous. CDR1 and CDR2 (germline): SGHDT, YYEEEE. V lost 4 bases to trimming and J lost 7 bases, with 20 bases between them. The CDR3 length is 16 residues. CDR3 coding DNA: TGTGCCAGCAGCCAACAAGGTCTGCCAGTCGACGGGGAGCTGTTTTTT. This translates into CASSQQGLPVDGELFF. Based on the CDR3 plus reference TRBV5-6 and TRBJ2-2, the full variable domain is DAGVTQSPTHLIKTRGQQVTLRCSPKSGHDTVSWYQQALGQGPQFIFQYYEEEERQRGNFPDRFSGHQFPNYSSELNVNALLLGDSALYLCASSQQGLPVDGELFFGEGSRLTVL.

This clonotype occurred many times. V is TRBV20-1 and J is TRBJ1-5; 7 bases fit TRBD1. This CDR3 is 14 amino acids long. The ends lost 1 base at V and 5 bases at J; junction bases unmatched: 5. Germline CDR1 and CDR2: DFQATT and SNEGSKA (reference sequence). CDR3 DNA sequence: TGCAGTGCTAGAGTCGGGCAGGGGGATCAGCCCCAGCATTTT. Its protein product is CSARVGQGDQPQHF.

This chain joins TRBV7-3 and TRBJ2-5; D not resolved. This CDR3 is built from 17 residues. The V end was cut by 5 bases, the J end by 5 bases, with 24 bases between. CDR1 and CDR2 (germline): SGHTA, FQGTGA. The DNA for the CDR3 is TGTGCCAGCAGCCAACTTACCTTAGGACCGCAAGGGGAGACCCAGTACTTC. Residues: CASSQLTLGPQGETQYF.

The table lists this clonotype with a few counts. The rearrangement links TRBV3-1 to TRBJ2-7; 7 positions match TRBD2. This CDR3 is 16 amino acids long. J was trimmed by 3 bases and V by 4 bases; bases with no gene match: 12. Germline V gene lookup returns CDR1 LGHDT and CDR2 YNNKEL (reference sequence). The CDR3 sequence: CASSPRRLAVNYEQYF. The CDR3 DNA sequence: TGTGCCAGCAGCCCCCGCCGGCTAGCGGTAAACTACGAGCAGTACTTC.

This clonotype was picked up a small number of times. V and J are TRBV5-1 and TRBJ2-7; D is unresolved. The CDR3 has 16 amino acids. V was clipped by 4 bases and J by 6 bases, with 23 bases between them. Germline V CDR1 and CDR2: SGHRS, YFSETQ. The CDR3 DNA reads TGCGCCAGCAGCCCGGACCCGCTCCCGTCCGATAGCGAGCAGTACTTC. Translating gives CASSPDPLPSDSEQYF.

This clonotype was seen repeatedly, ten times or more. This sequence joins TRBV11-2 and TRBJ1-5, with a weak D call TRBD1 (6 bases). The CDR3 extends over 15 amino acids. Per the germline V gene, CDR1 is SGHAT and CDR2 is FQNNGV. Trimming took 0 bases from V and 2 from J, leaving 8 bases between them. The CDR3 loop reads CASSLESGGNQPQHF. The CDR3 nucleotides are TGTGCCAGCAGCTTAGAATCAGGGGGCAATCAGCCCCAGCATTTT.

The V gene is TRBV28, the J gene TRBJ1-3; D not certain. V was pared by 6 bases and J by 0 bases, with 15 bases between. CDR3 length: 16 amino acids. Germline V CDR1 and CDR2: MDHEN, SYDVKM. As DNA, the CDR3 is TGTGCCAGCAGCCCTGAAATTAGCGGCTCTGGAAACACCATATATTTT. This translates into CASSPEISGSGNTIYF.

This clonotype was counted at least ten times. Here the CDR3 reads CASSDRETRGNEQFF. The CDR3 bases are TGTGCCAGCAGTGACCGAGAGACTAGAGGCAATGAGCAGTTCTTC. The V gene is TRBV25-1, the J gene TRBJ2-1; D possibly corresponds to TRBD2 (6 bases). Trimming left V 3 bases short and J 6 bases short, with 15 bases between. Per the germline V gene, CDR1 is MGHDK and CDR2 is SYGVNS. The CDR3 is made up of 15 amino acids.

This clonotype came up a few times. The CDR3 DNA follows: TGTGCCAGCAGCTTTGATAGGGGTAGGGCTGAGACCCAGTACTTC. Translating gives CASSFDRGRAETQYF. The chain combines TRBV7-2 with TRBJ2-5; perhaps TRBD1 as D (5 bases). This CDR3 is 15 amino acids long. Between the trimmed V and J ends, which lost 3 bases and 5 bases, there was a span of 16 bases. Germline V gene sequence: CDR1 SGHTA, CDR2 FQGNSA.

The V and J genes are TRBV6-1 and TRBJ1-2; 8 positions match TRBD1. Germline lookup yields CDR1 MNHNS and CDR2 SASEGT. With 6 bases clipped from V and 6 bases from J, the junction kept 15 bases outside the gene matches. This CDR3 has 16 amino acids. CDR3 region: CASRIYTIGTGNGYTF. The CDR3 DNA reads as TGTGCCAGCAGGATCTATACTATTGGGACAGGCAATGGCTACACCTTC.

The chain combines TRBV5-5 with TRBJ2-7; either TRBD1 or TRBD2 may supply D (5 bases each). The germline V gene encodes CDR1 SGHKS and CDR2 YYEKEE (reference sequence). V was trimmed by 0 bases and J by 2 bases, leaving 12 bases between them. The CDR3 sequence is 15 residues long. CDR3 region: CASSLVGRDPYEQYF. In nucleotides, the CDR3 is TGTGCCAGCAGCTTGGTTGGCAGGGACCCCTACGAGCAGTACTTC.

This clonotype was counted many times. This rearrangement joins TRBV5-1 to TRBJ2-7; 8 bases agree with TRBD2. The CDR3 extends over 14 amino acids. With V trimmed by 0 bases and J by 6 bases, 5 bases remained unmatched. CDR1 and CDR2 (germline): SGHRS, YFSETQ. The CDR3 sequence is CASSLVEAGGEQYF. The CDR3 DNA reads TGCGCCAGCAGCTTGGTAGAGGCGGGAGGCGAGCAGTACTTC. The whole variable domain, remainder taken from reference TRBV5-1 and TRBJ2-7, is KAGVTQTPRYLIKTRGQQVTLSCSPISGHRSVSWYQQTPGQGLQFLFEYFSETQRNKGNFPGRFSGRQFSNSRSEMNVSTLELGDSALYLCASSLVEAGGEQYFGPGTRLTVT.

The chain carries TRBV6-1 and TRBJ2-2, with 10 nucleotides matching TRBD2. J lost 5 bases, V lost 6 bases, and 6 bases had no gene match. The germline CDR1 and CDR2 sequences are MNHNS and SASEGT. The length of the CDR3 is 15 residues. The CDR3 DNA reads TGTGCCAGCAGCCCAAGCGGGAGGGTAACCGGGGAGCTGTTTTTT. Translating it yields CASSPSGRVTGELFF.

The chain recombines TRBV4-3 with TRBJ2-2; D unresolved. The germline CDR1 and CDR2 sequences are LGHNA and YSLEER. The CDR3 consists of 15 residues. V was pared by 1 base and J by 5 bases, with 11 bases between. In nucleotides, the CDR3 is TGCGCCAGCAGCCAAGGGACCCCTGGAACCGGGGAGCTGTTTTTT. Translated: CASSQGTPGTGELFF.

The CDR3 coding sequence is TGCGCCAGCATGGGAAGGGGGAAGTTTGGCGAAAAACTGTTTTTT. Translating it yields CASMGRGKFGEKLFF. The chain recombines TRBV5-1 with TRBJ1-4; maybe TRBD1 (6 bases). The CDR3 is 15 amino acids. The germline V gene has CDR1 SGHRS and CDR2 YFSETQ. V lost 6 bases and J lost 8, with 20 bases in between.

Of note for this clonotype: A much larger clone sits a single nucleotide away, making a read error possible. The chain links TRBV5-1 to TRBJ2-2; 9 bases agree with TRBD2. Germline CDR1 reads SGHRS; CDR2 reads YFSETQ. The length of the CDR3 is 15 residues. This CDR3 is CASGLRLADTGELFF. The CDR3 DNA follows: TGCGCCAGCGGCTTGAGACTAGCGGACACCGGGGAGCTGTTTTTT. The whole variable domain, remainder taken from reference TRBV5-1 and TRBJ2-2, is KAGVTQTPRYLIKTRGQQVTLSCSPISGHRSVSWYQQTPGQGLQFLFEYFSETQRNKGNFPGRFSGRQFSNSRSEMNVSTLELGDSALYLCASGLRLADTGELFFGEGSRLTVL.